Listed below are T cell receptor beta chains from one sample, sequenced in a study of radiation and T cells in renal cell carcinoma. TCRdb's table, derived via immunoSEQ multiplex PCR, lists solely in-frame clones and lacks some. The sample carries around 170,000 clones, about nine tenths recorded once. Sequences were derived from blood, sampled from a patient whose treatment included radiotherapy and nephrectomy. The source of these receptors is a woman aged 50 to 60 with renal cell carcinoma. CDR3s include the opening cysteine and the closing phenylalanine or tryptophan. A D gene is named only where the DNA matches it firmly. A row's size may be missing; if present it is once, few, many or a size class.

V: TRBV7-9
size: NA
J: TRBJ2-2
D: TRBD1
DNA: TGTGCCAGCAGCTCTACCCTGGGACAGGGGATAGGGACCGGGGAGCTGTTTTTT
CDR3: CASSSTLGQGIGTGELFF

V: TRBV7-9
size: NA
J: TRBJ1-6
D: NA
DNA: TGTGCCAGCAGCCGGCCTAGGGGACAAGACAGCTCCTATAATTCACCCCTCCACTTT
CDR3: CASSRPRGQDSSYNSPLHF

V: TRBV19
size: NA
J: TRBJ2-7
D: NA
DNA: TGTGCCACCAAAAGGAGGGTAGAGGGACGCGAATACGAGCAGTACTTC
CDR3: CATKRRVEGREYEQYF

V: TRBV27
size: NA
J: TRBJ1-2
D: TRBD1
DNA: TGTGCCAGCAGTTTAACCGGGACAGGGGGCATAGGCTACACCTTC
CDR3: CASSLTGTGGIGYTF

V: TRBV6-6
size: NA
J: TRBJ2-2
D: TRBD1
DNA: TGTGCCAGCAGCCTAACCGGGACAGGGGACACCGGGGAGCTGTTTTTT
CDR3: CASSLTGTGDTGELFF

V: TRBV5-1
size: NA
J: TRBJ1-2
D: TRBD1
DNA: TGCGCCAGCAGCCCCCCGGACAGGGGGCTTGCTGGCTACACCTTC
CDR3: CASSPPDRGLAGYTF

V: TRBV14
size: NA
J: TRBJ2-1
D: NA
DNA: TGTGCCAGCAGCCGATCCCGGGGGTCTAGTAATGAGCAGTTCTTC
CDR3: CASSRSRGSSNEQFF

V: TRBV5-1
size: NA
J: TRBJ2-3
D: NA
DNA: TGCGCCAGCAGCCCGCTGCCACTAACAAGCACAGATACGCAGTATTTT
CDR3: CASSPLPLTSTDTQYF

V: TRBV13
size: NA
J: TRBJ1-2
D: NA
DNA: TGTGCCAGCAGCTTAGGGACAGGAGTCTATGGCTACACCTTC
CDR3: CASSLGTGVYGYTF

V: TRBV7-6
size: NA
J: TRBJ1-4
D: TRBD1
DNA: TGTGCCAGCAGCTCACAGGGGGCGATGGGTAATGAAAAACTGTTTTTT
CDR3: CASSSQGAMGNEKLFF

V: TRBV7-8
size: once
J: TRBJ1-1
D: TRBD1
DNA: TGTGCCAGCAGCCCTATACTCCAAAGACAGGGGGTAACTGAAGCTTTCTTT
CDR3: CASSPILQRQGVTEAFF

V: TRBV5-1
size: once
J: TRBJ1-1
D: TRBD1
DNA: TGCGCCAGCAGCACAGGGGGACTGAACACTGAAGCTTTCTTT
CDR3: CASSTGGLNTEAFF

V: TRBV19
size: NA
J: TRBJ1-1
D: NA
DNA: TGTGCCAGTAGTCTGGCAGGGATCACTGAAGCTTTCTTT
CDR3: CASSLAGITEAFF

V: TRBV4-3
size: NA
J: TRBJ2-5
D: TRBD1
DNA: TGCGCCAGCAGCCAAGCGATTGCGGCACAGGGGTACCAAGAGACCCAGTACTTC
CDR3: CASSQAIAAQGYQETQYF